This T cell receptor beta chain derives from a study of blood T cell repertoires in COVID-19. Background on the study: Whether acute or convalescent, the COVID-19 samples came from the United States, Italy and Spain. Sources were T cells, B-cell-depleted T cells, or PBMCs; the material itself was cDNA or gDNA.

Per the original methods: Estimation of nucleated cell counts was performed using reference gene primer amplification. Libraries were prepared by immunoSEQ multiplex PCR; TCRdb keeps only in-frame clonotypes and omits some of them. The V and J calls and clone size come from that table; D and trimming were worked out from the DNA. The sample has a few hundred thousand clones, approximately 80% seen once. Specimen: peripheral blood. The sequence derives from a man between 60 and 70 years old with acute or convalescent COVID-19.

The CDR3 reads CASSFPSRETQYF. CDR3 DNA sequence: TGTGCCAGCAGCTTCCCTAGCAGAGAGACCCAGTACTTC. The genes are TRBV7-9 and TRBJ2-5; a weak D match, TRBD2 (5 bases). Germline CDR1 reads SEHNR; CDR2 reads FQNEAQ (reference sequence). The V gene lost 3 bases and the J gene lost 4 bases, with 9 bases spanning the gap. This CDR3 spans 13 amino acids.